The 28 T cell receptor beta chains below were found in one sample sequenced in a study of tumor-infiltrating lymphocytes in primary liver carcinoma. Unsorted whole blood supplied the RNA, and germline DNA was extracted too. Constant-region priming of about 0.5 ug total RNA yielded TCR beta cDNA. Library construction for TCR beta comprised three nested multiplex PCR rounds performed with slightly modified ARM-PCR. Use of TRBV1-TRBV30 forward primers with a C-beta reverse primer characterized the first two PCR rounds, which lasted approximately 11 cycles each. Via MiXCR, TCRdb re-called the multiplex PCR reads, giving one row per CDR3 protein. Of about 180,000 distinct CDR3 sequences listed, about 60% were seen once; the top ten hold about 72%. Material: peripheral blood. The source of these receptors is a man in his forties with primary liver carcinoma and hepatitis B virus infection.

Note on this clonotype: A read error may explain this, as a much larger clone is one base away. The rearrangement joins TRBV11-1 to TRBJ1-5, with 9 bases lining up with TRBD1. Germline CDR1 reads SGHAT; CDR2 reads FQDESV (reference sequence). The junction had 7 bases not matched to a gene; V was cut back by 4 bases and J by 12 bases. The CDR3 has 13 residues. CDR3 coding DNA: TGTGCCAGCAGCTGGGGACAGGGTTCGCTCCAGCATTTT. Translating it yields CASSWGQGSLQHF.

This clonotype was seen a handful of times. The chain joins TRBV29-1 to TRBJ2-1; no reliable D call. Germline values: CDR1 SQVTM, CDR2 ANQGSEA. The CDR3 has 13 amino acids. The V end was cut by 6 bases, the J end by 0 bases, with 9 bases between. CDR3 amino acids: CSVTPRSYNEQFF. The CDR3 DNA is TGCAGCGTAACCCCCCGCTCCTACAATGAGCAGTTCTTC.

The rearrangement uses TRBV11-2 and TRBJ2-3; TRBD2 is a possible D gene (5 bases). The length of the CDR3 is 17 residues. Germline V lookup: CDR1 SGHAT, CDR2 FQNNGV. With 5 bases removed from V and 0 bases from J, the gap between germline ends came to 18 bases. CDR3 bases: TGTGCCAGCAGCCCTGGGAGACTGCTTACTAGCACAGATACGCAGTATTTT. Amino acids: CASSPGRLLTSTDTQYF.

The chain links TRBV6-5 to TRBJ2-7; 8 bases match TRBD1. The germline gives CDR1 MNHEY, CDR2 SVGAGI. CDR3 length: 14 amino acids. Trimming took 6 bases from V and 0 from J; bases not matched to a gene: 4. DNA for the CDR3: TGTGCCAGCAGCCGGGACAGGAGCTCCTACGAGCAGTACTTC. Protein product: CASSRDRSSYEQYF.

This clonotype came up many times. This chain joins TRBV11-2 and TRBJ2-3; 8 nucleotides align to TRBD2. Trimming at V came to 1 base and at J to 7 bases, leaving 7 bases not matched to a gene. The CDR3 length is 15 residues. Germline-derived CDR1 and CDR2 are SGHAT and FQNNGV. The DNA for the CDR3 is TGTGCCAGCAGCTTAGTTGGGGGACTAGGGAATACGCAGTATTTT. Protein sequence: CASSLVGGLGNTQYF.

V is TRBV5-1 and J is TRBJ2-1, with 12 bases that match TRBD2. The J segment lost 9 bases and the V segment lost 0 bases, leaving 4 bases of the junction unmatched. Germline V lookup: CDR1 SGHRS, CDR2 YFSETQ. The CDR3 is 15 amino acids. The CDR3 sequence is CASSLGLAGVSEQFF. CDR3 DNA sequence: TGCGCCAGCAGCTTGGGACTAGCGGGAGTTAGTGAGCAGTTCTTC.

J is TRBJ2-5 and V is TRBV5-1, with a possible D match to TRBD1 (5 bases). The CDR3 has 13 amino acids. CDR1 and CDR2 (germline): SGHRS, YFSETQ. V was shortened by 5 bases and J by 3 bases, with 11 bases between the two germline ends. The CDR3 sequence is CASSLGVKETQYF. CDR3 DNA: TGCGCCAGCAGTCTAGGGGTGAAAGAGACCCAGTACTTC.

In its sample, this clonotype was seen a few times. A read error is possible here, since a much larger clone lies one base away. The V gene is TRBV4-2, the J gene TRBJ2-1, with 7 bases identical to TRBD2. CDR1 and CDR2 from the germline V gene are LGHNA and YNFKEQ. J was trimmed by 3 bases and V by 1 base; bases with no gene match: 9. The CDR3 extends over 17 amino acids. The CDR3 DNA reads TGTGCCAGCAGCCAAGGAGGAGCGGGACTATTCTACAATGAGCAGTTCTTC. It translates to CASSQGGAGLFYNEQFF.

This clonotype appeared a single time. The J gene is TRBJ2-1, the V gene TRBV7-9, with D perhaps TRBD2 (6 bases). The germline V gene has CDR1 SEHNR and CDR2 FQNEAQ (reference sequence). V lost 5 bases to trimming and J lost 3 bases, with 26 bases between them. This CDR3 spans 19 amino acids. CDR3 sequence (DNA): TGTGCCAGCAGCAACCGAGTTATTGACGGGAGATGGGGCTACAATGAGCAGTTCTTC. Translation gives CASSNRVIDGRWGYNEQFF.

This clonotype was observed a few times. The J gene is TRBJ2-7, the V gene TRBV6-2 or TRBV6-3, with 7 bases fitting TRBD1. The CDR3 loop spans 12 amino acids. CDR1 is MNHEY and CDR2 is SVGEGT in the germline V gene. J was trimmed by 3 bases and V by 6 bases; bases with no gene match: 2. CDR3 sequence: CASRRDSYEQYF. In nucleotides, the CDR3 is TGTGCCAGCAGAAGGGACAGCTACGAGCAGTACTTC.

Details on this clonotype: This clone may be a read error of a much larger clone one base away. The chain employs TRBV11-1 and TRBJ1-1, with D hard to call. CDR1 and CDR2 (germline): SGHAT, FQDESV (reference sequence). CDR3 length equals 14 residues. Written as DNA, the CDR3 is TGTGACAGCAGCTTAGAGGCAGTGGGCATTGAAGCTTTCTTT. This translates into CDSSLEAVGIEAFF.

About this clonotype itself: A much larger clone is a single base away; this may be a read error. The chain combines TRBV12-3 or TRBV12-4 with TRBJ2-3; D not certain. The CDR3 spans 14 residues. CDR3 nucleotides: TGTGTCAGCAGTTTTACGGAGAGAAGAGATACGCAGTATTTT. Translating gives CVSSFTERRDTQYF.

Comments on this clonotype: Its ends do not fully match the called genes, so a read error is possible. The J gene is TRBJ2-1, the V gene TRBV11-2; the D gene is possibly TRBD2 (6 bases). In germline, CDR1 is SGHAT, CDR2 FQNNGV. The CDR3 totals 15 residues. This chain's CDR3 is CASRDITGAHKEQFF. The DNA for the CDR3 is TGTGCCAGCAGGGATATAACGGGAGCTCACAAAGAGCAGTTCTTC.

The chain recombines TRBV11-1 with TRBJ2-3, with D maybe TRBD1 (5 bases). Germline loops: CDR1 SGHAT, CDR2 FQDESV (reference sequence). V lost 5 bases and J 11 bases, leaving 14 bases between the germline ends. This CDR3 spans 12 amino acids. CDR3 region: CASSPGIIGQYF. The CDR3 bases are TGTGCCAGCAGCCCAGGGATAATAGGGCAGTATTTT. Full variable domain (remainder filled in from reference TRBV11-1 and TRBJ2-3): EAEVAQSPRYKITEKSQAVAFWCDPISGHATLYWYRQILGQGPELLVQFQDESVVDDSQLPKDRFSAERLKGVDSTLKIQPAELGDSAMYLCASSPGIIGQYFGPGTRLTVL.

The table lists this clonotype with a few counts. The chain employs TRBV10-3 and TRBJ2-1, with D possibly called TRBD1 or TRBD2 (6 bases each). Germline CDR1 reads ENHRY; CDR2 reads SYGVKD. The CDR3 totals 18 residues. V shed 4 bases and J shed 3 bases, with 22 bases lying between them. The CDR3, as DNA: TGTGCCATCAGTGGCTCGCGGGACAAGCCTGTCAACTACAATGAGCAGTTCTTC. Translated: CAISGSRDKPVNYNEQFF.

The chain uses TRBV6-1 and TRBJ2-2; 7 bases match TRBD2. CDR1 and CDR2 (germline): MNHNS, SASEGT. This CDR3 comprises 16 residues. After removal of 2 bases from V and 6 bases from J, the junction contained 9 bases not matched to a gene. In DNA form, the CDR3 reads TGTGCCAGCAGTGAAACAGCGGGATGGTCCCCCGGGGAGCTGTTTTTT. Translated: CASSETAGWSPGELFF.

The chain is built from TRBV5-1 and TRBJ1-4; 7 positions agree with TRBD1. Looked up from germline, CDR1 is SGHRS and CDR2 is YFSETQ. The length of the CDR3 is 16 residues. J gave up 0 bases and V 2 bases, and 4 bases lay outside the gene matches. The CDR3: CASSFGTASTNEKLFF. CDR3 in DNA: TGCGCCAGCAGCTTCGGGACAGCCTCAACTAATGAAAAACTGTTTTTT. The full variable domain, rest sourced from reference TRBV5-1 and TRBJ1-4, is KAGVTQTPRYLIKTRGQQVTLSCSPISGHRSVSWYQQTPGQGLQFLFEYFSETQRNKGNFPGRFSGRQFSNSRSEMNVSTLELGDSALYLCASSFGTASTNEKLFFGSGTQLSVL.

This sequence joins TRBV11-2 and TRBJ2-5; D unresolved. The CDR3 runs 13 residues. From germline, CDR1 is SGHAT and CDR2 FQNNGV. V was trimmed by 1 base and J by 5 bases, leaving 8 bases between them. CDR3 DNA: TGTGCCAGCAGCTTAGTTTACGAGGAGACCCAGTACTTC. Translated, it gives CASSLVYEETQYF.

This clonotype was observed a single time. CDR3 sequence (DNA): TGTGCCAGCAGTTACTCGAGTTCTTCTCCCTACGAGCAGTACTTC. Protein product: CASSYSSSSPYEQYF. The chain is built from TRBV6-5 and TRBJ2-7, with D uncertain. The CDR3 length is 15 residues. CDR1 and CDR2 (germline): MNHEY, SVGAGI. V dropped 0 bases and J dropped 2 bases, with 11 bases sitting between them.

This clonotype was counted a single time. The chain links TRBV29-1 to TRBJ2-3; the D gene is possibly TRBD2 (5 bases). The germline gives CDR1 SQVTM, CDR2 ANQGSEA. The CDR3 runs 15 residues. Between the trimmed V and J ends, which lost 4 bases and 4 bases, there was a span of 18 bases. This chain's CDR3 is CSVGPAGRHADTQYF. The DNA of the CDR3 is TGCAGCGTTGGGCCCGCGGGTCGGCACGCAGATACGCAGTATTTT.

The rearrangement links TRBV14 to TRBJ2-1; D is undetermined. The length of the CDR3 is 16 residues. Trimming shortened V by 4 bases and J by 0 bases, and 13 bases separated the two germline ends. Germline CDR1 reads SGHDN; CDR2 reads FVKESK. CDR3 protein: CASSLQPPSSYNEQFF. Written as DNA, the CDR3 is TGTGCCAGCAGCCTCCAACCTCCCAGCTCCTACAATGAGCAGTTCTTC.

This chain connects TRBV29-1 to TRBJ2-3; D is perhaps TRBD1 or TRBD2 (6 bases each). With 3 bases removed from V and 3 bases from J, the gap between germline ends came to 25 bases. Germline V CDR1 and CDR2: SQVTM, ANQGSEA. The CDR3 totals 18 residues. The CDR3 spells CSVEGGLGAEGATDTQYF. The DNA of the CDR3 is TGCAGCGTTGAGGGGGGCCTAGGGGCGGAAGGAGCGACAGATACGCAGTATTTT.

This CDR3 is CASSPGDTGRSYEQYF. CDR3 DNA sequence: TGCGCCAGCAGCCCGGGCGACACAGGGAGATCCTACGAGCAGTACTTC. The rearrangement uses TRBV5-1 and TRBJ2-7, with D possibly being TRBD1 (6 bases). The germline V gene has CDR1 SGHRS and CDR2 YFSETQ. Trimming removed 4 bases from V and 1 base from J, with 18 bases in between. The CDR3 loop spans 16 amino acids.

In this sample, this clonotype turned up many times. J is TRBJ2-1 and V is TRBV11-2; D is undetermined. V was pared by 5 bases and J by 10 bases, with 12 bases between. CDR3 length: 12 amino acids. Germline CDR1 and CDR2: SGHAT and FQNNGV. The CDR3 is CASSVAGAEQFF. Written as DNA, the CDR3 is TGTGCCAGCAGCGTCGCCGGTGCCGAGCAGTTCTTC.

This chain links TRBV6-1 with TRBJ2-3; 12 bases are a match to TRBD1. This CDR3 has 14 residues. Germline V CDR1 and CDR2: MNHNS, SASEGT. J was trimmed by 8 bases and V by 7 bases; bases with no gene match: 7. CDR3 coding DNA: TGTGCCAGCACCCCGGGACAGGGGGCAGGTACGCAGTATTTT. It yields the protein CASTPGQGAGTQYF.

This clonotype was counted once. A read error may produce the germline difference seen at one junction end. This chain connects TRBV30 to TRBJ1-6; D unresolved. This CDR3 is 13 amino acids long. Looked up from germline, CDR1 is GTSNPN and CDR2 is SVGIG (reference sequence). The CDR3, as DNA: TGTGCCTGGAGGGTTGGACCTAATCCACCCCTCCACTTT. It encodes CAWRVGPNPPLHF. Supplemented by reference TRBV30 and TRBJ1-6, the full variable domain reads SQTIHQWPATLVQPVGSPLSLECTVEGTSNPNLYWYRQAAGRGLQLLFYSVGIGQISSEVPQNLSASRPQDRQFILSSKKLLLSDSGFYLCAWRVGPNPPLHFGNGTRLTVT.

For this clonotype: Compared with germline, one end of the junction differs, possibly owing to a read error. This chain joins TRBV11-2 and TRBJ2-2, with 9 bases aligning to TRBD2. Germline-derived CDR1 and CDR2 are SGHAT and FQNNGV. The CDR3 runs 15 residues. The CDR3 loop reads CVSSFSSGTPGELFF. The DNA of the CDR3 is TGTGTCAGCAGCTTTTCTAGCGGGACTCCCGGGGAGCTGTTTTTT.

This clonotype was detected only a few times. The chain couples TRBV6-5 to TRBJ2-1, with D possibly matching TRBD1 (6 bases). Trimming cost V 5 bases and J 6 bases, with 17 bases left between them. CDR1 is MNHEY, CDR2 SVGAGI, per germline. The CDR3 length is 15 residues. Here the CDR3 reads CASSRVLGAGNEQFF. In DNA form, the CDR3 reads TGTGCCAGCAGTAGAGTGTTGGGGGCCGGCAATGAGCAGTTCTTC.